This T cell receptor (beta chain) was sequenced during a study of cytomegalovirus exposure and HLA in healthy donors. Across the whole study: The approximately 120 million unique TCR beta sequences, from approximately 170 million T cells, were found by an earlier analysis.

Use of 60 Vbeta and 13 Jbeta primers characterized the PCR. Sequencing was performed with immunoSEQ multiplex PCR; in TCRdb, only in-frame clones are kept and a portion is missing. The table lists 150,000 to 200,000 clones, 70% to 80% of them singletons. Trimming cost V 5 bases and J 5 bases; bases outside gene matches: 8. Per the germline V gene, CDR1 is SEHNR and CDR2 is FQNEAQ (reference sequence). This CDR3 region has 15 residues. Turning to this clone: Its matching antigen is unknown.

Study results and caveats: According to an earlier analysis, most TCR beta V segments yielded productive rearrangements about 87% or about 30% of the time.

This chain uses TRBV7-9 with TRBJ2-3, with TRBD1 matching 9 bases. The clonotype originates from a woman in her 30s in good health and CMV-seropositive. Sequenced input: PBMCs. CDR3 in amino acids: CASSPRDRDIDTQYF. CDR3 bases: TGTGCCAGCAGCCCCCGGGACAGGGACATAGATACGCAGTATTTT.